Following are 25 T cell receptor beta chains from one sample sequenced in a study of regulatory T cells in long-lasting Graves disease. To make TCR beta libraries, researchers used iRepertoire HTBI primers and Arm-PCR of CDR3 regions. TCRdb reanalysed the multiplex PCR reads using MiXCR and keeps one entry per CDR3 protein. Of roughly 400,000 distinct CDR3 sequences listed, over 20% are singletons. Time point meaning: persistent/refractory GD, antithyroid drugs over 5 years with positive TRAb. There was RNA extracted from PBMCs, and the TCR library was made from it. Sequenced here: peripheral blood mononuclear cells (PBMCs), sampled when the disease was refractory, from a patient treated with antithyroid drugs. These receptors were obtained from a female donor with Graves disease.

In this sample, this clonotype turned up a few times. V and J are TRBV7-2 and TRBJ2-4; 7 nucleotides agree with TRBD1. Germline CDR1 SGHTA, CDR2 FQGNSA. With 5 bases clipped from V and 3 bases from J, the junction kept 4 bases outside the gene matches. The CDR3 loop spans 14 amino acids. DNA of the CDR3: TGTGCCAGCAGCCCCTCAGGGGGCAAAAACATTCAGTACTTC. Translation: CASSPSGGKNIQYF.

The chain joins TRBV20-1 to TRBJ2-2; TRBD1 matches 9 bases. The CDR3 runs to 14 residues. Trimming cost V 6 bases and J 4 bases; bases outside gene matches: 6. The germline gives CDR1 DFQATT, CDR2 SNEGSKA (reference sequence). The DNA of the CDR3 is TGCAGTGCCACCGGGACAGGGCCCACCGGGGAGCTGTTTTTT. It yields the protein CSATGTGPTGELFF.

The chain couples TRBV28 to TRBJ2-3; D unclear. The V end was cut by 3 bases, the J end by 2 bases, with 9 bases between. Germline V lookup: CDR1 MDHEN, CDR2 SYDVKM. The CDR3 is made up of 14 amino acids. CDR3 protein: CASSFRLPTDTQYF. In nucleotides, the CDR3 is TGTGCCAGCAGTTTTCGGCTCCCCACAGATACGCAGTATTTT.

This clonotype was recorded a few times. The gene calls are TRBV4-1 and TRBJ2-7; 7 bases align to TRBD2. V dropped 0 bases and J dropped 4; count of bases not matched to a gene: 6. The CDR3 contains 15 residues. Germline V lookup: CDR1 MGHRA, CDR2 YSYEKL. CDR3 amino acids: CASSQDPGGGYEQYF. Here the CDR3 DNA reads TGCGCCAGCAGCCAAGATCCGGGAGGAGGGTACGAGCAGTACTTC.

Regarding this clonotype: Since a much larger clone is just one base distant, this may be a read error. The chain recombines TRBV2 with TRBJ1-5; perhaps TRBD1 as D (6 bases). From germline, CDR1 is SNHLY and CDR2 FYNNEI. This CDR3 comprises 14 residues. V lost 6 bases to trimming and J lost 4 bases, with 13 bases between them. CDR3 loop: CASRSETGNQPQHF. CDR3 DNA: TGTGCCAGCAGATCCGAGACAGGTAATCAGCCCCAGCATTTT.

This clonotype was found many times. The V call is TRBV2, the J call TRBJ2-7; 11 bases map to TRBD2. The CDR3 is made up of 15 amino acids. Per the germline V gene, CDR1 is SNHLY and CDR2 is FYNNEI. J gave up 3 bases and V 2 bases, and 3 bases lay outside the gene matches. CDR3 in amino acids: CASSESLAGVYEQYF. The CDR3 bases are TGTGCCAGCAGTGAATCACTAGCGGGAGTCTACGAGCAGTACTTC. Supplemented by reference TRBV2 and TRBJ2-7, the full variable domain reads EPEVTQTPSHQVTQMGQEVILRCVPISNHLYFYWYRQILGQKVEFLVSFYNNEISEKSEIFDDQFSVERPDGSNFTLKIRSTKLEDSAMYFCASSESLAGVYEQYFGPGTRLTVT.

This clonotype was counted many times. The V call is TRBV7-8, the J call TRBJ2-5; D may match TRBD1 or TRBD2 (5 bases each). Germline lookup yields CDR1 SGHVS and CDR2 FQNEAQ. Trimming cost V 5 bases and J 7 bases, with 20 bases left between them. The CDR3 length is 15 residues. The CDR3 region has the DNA TGTGCCAGCAGCATCGCCGGGCCAAATGGGGGGACCCAGTACTTC. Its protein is CASSIAGPNGGTQYF. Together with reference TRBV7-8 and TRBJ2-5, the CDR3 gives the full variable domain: GAGVSQSPRYKVAKRGQDVALRCDPISGHVSLFWYQQALGQGPEFLTYFQNEAQLDKSGLPSDRFFAERPEGSVSTLKIQRTQQEDSAVYLCASSIAGPNGGTQYFGPGTRLLVL.

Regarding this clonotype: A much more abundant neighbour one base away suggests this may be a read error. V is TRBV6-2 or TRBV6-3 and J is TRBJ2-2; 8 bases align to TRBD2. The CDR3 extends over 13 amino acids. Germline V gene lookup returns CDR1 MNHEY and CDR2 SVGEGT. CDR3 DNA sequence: TGTGCCAGCAGTTACTCGACGGGGGGGGAGCTGCTTTTT. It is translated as CASSYSTGGELLF.

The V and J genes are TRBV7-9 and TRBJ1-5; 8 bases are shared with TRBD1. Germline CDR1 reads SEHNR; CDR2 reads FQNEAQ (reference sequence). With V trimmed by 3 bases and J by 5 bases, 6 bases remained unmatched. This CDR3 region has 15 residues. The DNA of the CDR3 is TGTGCCAGCAGCTTGGGTGGGACAGGTGATCAGCCCCAGCATTTT. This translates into CASSLGGTGDQPQHF.

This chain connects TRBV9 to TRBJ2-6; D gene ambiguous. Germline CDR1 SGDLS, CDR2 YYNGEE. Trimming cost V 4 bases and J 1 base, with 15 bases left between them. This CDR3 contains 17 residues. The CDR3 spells CASSPRHGESGANVLTF. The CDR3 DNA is TGTGCCAGCAGCCCGCGACACGGAGAGTCTGGGGCCAACGTCCTGACTTTC.

The CDR3, as DNA: TGTGCCAGCAGTTTCGTTAGGGGTAAAGGGTACGAGCAGTACTTC. This sequence encodes CASSFVRGKGYEQYF. The chain is built from TRBV27 and TRBJ2-7; TRBD1 is a possible D gene (5 bases). CDR3 size: 15 residues. In germline, CDR1 is MNHEY, CDR2 SMNVEV (reference sequence). The germline V and J ends were trimmed by 3 bases and 4 bases, with 16 bases remaining between them.

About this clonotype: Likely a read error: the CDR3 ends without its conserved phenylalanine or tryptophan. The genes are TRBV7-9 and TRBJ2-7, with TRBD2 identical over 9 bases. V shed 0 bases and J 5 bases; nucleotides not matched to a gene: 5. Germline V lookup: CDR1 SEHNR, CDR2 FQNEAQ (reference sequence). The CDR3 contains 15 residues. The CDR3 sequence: CASSLASGSGNEQYL. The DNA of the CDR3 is TGTGCCAGCAGCTTAGCTAGCGGGAGTGGCAACGAGCAGTACCTC.

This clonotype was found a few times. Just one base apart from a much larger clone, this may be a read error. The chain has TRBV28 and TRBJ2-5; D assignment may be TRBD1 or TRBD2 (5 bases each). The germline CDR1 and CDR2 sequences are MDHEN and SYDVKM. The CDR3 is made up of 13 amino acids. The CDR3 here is CASSYPGREAQYF. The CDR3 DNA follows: TGTGCCAGCAGTTATCCAGGGAGAGAGGCCCAGTACTTC. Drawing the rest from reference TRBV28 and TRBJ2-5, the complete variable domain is DVKVTQSSRYLVKRTGEKVFLECVQDMDHENMFWYRQDPGLGLRLIYFSYDVKMKEKGDIPEGYSVSREKKERFSLILESASTNQTSMYLCASSYPGREAQYFGPGTRLLVL.

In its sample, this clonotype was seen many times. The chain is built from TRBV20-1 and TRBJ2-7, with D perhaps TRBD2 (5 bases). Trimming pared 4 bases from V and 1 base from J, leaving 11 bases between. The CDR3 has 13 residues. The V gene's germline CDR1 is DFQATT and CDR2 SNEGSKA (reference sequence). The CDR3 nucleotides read TGCAGTGCTACCCCTAGCTGGTCCTACGAGCAGTACTTC. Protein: CSATPSWSYEQYF.

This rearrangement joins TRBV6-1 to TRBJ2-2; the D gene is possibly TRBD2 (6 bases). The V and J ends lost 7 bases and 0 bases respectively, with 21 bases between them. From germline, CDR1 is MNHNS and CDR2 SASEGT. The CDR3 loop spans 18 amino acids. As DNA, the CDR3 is TGTGCCAGCATCTACCGATCGGCGGGGAGGCCGAACACCGGGGAGCTGTTTTTT. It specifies CASIYRSAGRPNTGELFF.

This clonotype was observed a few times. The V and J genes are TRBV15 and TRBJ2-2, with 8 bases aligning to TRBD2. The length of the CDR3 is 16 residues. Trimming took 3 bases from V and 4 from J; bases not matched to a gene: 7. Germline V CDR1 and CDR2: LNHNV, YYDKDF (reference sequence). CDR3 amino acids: CATSSPAGGPTGELFF. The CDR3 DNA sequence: TGTGCCACCAGCAGCCCTGCGGGAGGCCCCACCGGGGAGCTGTTTTTT.

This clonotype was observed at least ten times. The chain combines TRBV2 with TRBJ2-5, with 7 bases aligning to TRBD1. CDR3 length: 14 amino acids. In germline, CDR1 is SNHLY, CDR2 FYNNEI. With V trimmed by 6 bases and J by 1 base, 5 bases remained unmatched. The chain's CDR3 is CASSKQGFQETQYF. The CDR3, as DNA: TGTGCCAGCAGCAAACAGGGGTTCCAAGAGACCCAGTACTTC. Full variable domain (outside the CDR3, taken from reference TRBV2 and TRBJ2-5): EPEVTQTPSHQVTQMGQEVILRCVPISNHLYFYWYRQILGQKVEFLVSFYNNEISEKSEIFDDQFSVERPDGSNFTLKIRSTKLEDSAMYFCASSKQGFQETQYFGPGTRLLVL.

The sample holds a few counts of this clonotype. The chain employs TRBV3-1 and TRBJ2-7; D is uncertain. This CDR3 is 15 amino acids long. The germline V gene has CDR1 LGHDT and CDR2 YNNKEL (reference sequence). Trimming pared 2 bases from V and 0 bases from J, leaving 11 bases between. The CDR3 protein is CASSQQVSSSYEQYF. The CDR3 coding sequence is TGTGCCAGCAGCCAACAGGTCTCGAGCTCCTACGAGCAGTACTTC.

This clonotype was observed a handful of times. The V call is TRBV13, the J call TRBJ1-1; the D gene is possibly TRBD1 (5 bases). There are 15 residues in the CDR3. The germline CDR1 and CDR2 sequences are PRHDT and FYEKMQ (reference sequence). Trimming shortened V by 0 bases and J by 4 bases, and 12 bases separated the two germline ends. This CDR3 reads CASSLGSGGSTEAFF. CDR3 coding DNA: TGTGCCAGCAGCTTAGGCAGCGGGGGGAGCACTGAAGCTTTCTTT.

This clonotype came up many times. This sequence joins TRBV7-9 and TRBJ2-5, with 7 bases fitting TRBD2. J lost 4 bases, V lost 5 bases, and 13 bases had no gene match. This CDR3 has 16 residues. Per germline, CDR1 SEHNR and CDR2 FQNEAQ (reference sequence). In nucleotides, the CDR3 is TGTGCCAGCAGCCGGATTGGCGGGAGCGTGGGAGAGACCCAGTACTTC. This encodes CASSRIGGSVGETQYF.

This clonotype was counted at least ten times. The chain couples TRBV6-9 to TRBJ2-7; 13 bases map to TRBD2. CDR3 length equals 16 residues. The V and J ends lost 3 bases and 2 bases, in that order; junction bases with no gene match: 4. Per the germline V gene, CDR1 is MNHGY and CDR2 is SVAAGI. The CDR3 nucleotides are TGTGCCAGCAGTTACTTAGGGACTAGCGGGACCTACGAGCAGTACTTC. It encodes CASSYLGTSGTYEQYF.

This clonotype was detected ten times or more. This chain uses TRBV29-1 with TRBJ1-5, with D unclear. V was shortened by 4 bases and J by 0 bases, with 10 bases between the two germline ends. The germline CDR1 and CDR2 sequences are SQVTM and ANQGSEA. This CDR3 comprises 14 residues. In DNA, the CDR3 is TGCAGCGTTGTTGGCACCGATAGCAATCAGCCCCAGCATTTT. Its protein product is CSVVGTDSNQPQHF.

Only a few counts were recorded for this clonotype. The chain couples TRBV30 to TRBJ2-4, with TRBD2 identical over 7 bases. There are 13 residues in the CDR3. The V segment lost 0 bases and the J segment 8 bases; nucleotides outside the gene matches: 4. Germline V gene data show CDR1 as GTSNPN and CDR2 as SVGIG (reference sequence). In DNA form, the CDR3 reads TGTGCCTGGAGTGTCGGACTAGAGGACATTCAGTACTTC. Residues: CAWSVGLEDIQYF.

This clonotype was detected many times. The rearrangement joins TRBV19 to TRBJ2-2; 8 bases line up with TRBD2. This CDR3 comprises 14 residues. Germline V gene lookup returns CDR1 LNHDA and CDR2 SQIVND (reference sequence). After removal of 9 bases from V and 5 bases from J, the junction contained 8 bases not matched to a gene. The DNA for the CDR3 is TGTGCCAGCAGAAGCGGGAGTCGTACCGGGGAGCTGTTTTTT. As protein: CASRSGSRTGELFF. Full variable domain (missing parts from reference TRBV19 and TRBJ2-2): DGGITQSPKYLFRKEGQNVTLSCEQNLNHDAMYWYRQDPGQGLRLIYYSQIVNDFQKGDIAEGYSVSREKKESFPLTVTSAQKNPTAFYLCASRSGSRTGELFFGEGSRLTVL.

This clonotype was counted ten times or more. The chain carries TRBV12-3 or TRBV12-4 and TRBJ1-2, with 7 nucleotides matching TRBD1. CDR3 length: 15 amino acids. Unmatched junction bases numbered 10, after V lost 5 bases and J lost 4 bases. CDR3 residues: CASSGGTAFFYGYTF. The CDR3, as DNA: TGTGCCAGCAGTGGGGGGACAGCGTTCTTCTATGGCTACACCTTC.